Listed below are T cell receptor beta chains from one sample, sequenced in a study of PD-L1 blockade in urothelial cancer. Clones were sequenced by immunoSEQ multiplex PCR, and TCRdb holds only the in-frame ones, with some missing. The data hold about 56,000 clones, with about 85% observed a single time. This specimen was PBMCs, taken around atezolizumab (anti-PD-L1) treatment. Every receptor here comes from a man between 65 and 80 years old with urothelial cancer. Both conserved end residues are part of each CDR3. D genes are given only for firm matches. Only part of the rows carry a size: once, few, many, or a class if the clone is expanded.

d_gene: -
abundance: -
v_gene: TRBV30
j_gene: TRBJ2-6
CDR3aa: CAWSRWRGFSGANVLTF
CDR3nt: TGTGCCTGGAGCCGGTGGAGGGGCTTCTCTGGGGCCAACGTCCTGACTTTC

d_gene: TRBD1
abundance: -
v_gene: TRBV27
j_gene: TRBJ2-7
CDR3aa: CASSLSGTGGPYEQYF
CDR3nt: TGTGCCAGCAGTTTATCCGGGACAGGGGGCCCCTACGAGCAGTACTTC

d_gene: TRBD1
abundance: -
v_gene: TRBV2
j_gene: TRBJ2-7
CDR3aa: CASRPSGGQGAYEQYF
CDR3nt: TGTGCCAGCAGACCCAGCGGAGGACAGGGGGCTTACGAGCAGTACTTC

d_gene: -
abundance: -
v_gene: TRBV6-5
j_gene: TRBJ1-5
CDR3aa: CASSYSWYGDQPQHF
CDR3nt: TGTGCCAGCAGTTACTCGTGGTACGGAGATCAGCCCCAGCATTTT

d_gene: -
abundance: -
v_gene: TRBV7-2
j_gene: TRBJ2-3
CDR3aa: CASSLTPLDGTDTQYF
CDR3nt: TGTGCCAGCAGCCTTACCCCTCTAGATGGGACAGATACGCAGTATTTT

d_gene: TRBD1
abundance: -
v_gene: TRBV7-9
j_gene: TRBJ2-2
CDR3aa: CASSPSLRQGRLGAGELFF
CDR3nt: TGTGCCAGCAGCCCCTCCTTAAGACAGGGGCGTTTAGGGGCCGGGGAGCTGTTTTTT

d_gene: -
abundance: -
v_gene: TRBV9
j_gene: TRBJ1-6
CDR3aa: CASSVGSIVSYNSPLHF
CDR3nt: TGTGCCAGCAGCGTGGGCAGTATCGTCTCCTATAATTCACCCCTCCACTTT

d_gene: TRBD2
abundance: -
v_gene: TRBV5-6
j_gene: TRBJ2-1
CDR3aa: CASSLGWGGTYNEQFF
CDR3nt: TGTGCCAGCAGCTTGGGTTGGGGGGGAACCTACAATGAGCAGTTCTTC

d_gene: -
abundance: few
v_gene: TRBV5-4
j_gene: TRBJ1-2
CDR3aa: CASSSLGGQRFGYTF
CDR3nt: TGTGCCAGCAGCTCCCTCGGGGGGCAAAGGTTTGGCTACACCTTC

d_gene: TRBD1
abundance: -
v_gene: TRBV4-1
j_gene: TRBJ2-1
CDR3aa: CASSQQQGSEQFF
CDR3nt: TGCGCCAGCAGCCAACAACAGGGGAGTGAGCAGTTCTTC

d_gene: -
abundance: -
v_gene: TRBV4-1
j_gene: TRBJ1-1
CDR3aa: CASSQRYENTEAFF
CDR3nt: TGCGCCAGCAGCCAACGGTATGAGAACACTGAAGCTTTCTTT